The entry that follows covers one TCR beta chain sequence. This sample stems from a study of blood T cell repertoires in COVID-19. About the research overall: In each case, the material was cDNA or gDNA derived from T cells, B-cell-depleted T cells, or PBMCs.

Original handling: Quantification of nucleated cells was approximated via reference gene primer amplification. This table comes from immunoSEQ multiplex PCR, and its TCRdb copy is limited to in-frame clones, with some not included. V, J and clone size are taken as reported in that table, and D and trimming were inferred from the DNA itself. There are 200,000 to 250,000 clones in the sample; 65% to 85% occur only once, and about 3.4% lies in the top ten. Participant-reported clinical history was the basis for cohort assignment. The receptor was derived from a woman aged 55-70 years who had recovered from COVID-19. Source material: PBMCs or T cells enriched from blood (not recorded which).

CDR3 nucleotides: TGTGCCAGCAGCCAATTACATATTCTCGATGAGCAGTTCTTC. Translation: CASSQLHILDEQFF. The chain combines TRBV16 with TRBJ2-1; no clear D. Germline V CDR1 and CDR2: KGHSY, FQNENV. Trimming took 1 base from V and 8 from J, leaving 12 bases between them. The CDR3 contains 14 residues.